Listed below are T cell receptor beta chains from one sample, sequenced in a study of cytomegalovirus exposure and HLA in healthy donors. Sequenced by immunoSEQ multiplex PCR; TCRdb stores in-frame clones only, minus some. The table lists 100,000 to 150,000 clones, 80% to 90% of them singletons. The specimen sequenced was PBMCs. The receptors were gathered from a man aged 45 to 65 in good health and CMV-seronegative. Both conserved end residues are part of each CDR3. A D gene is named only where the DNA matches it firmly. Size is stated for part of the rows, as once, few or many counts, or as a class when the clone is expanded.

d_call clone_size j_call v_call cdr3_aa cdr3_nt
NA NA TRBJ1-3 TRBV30 CAFSTGGSGNTIYF TGTGCATTCAGTACCGGGGGATCTGGAAACACCATATATTTT
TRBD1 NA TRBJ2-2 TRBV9 CASTTPPGQGSGELFF TGTGCCAGCACCACCCCCCCGGGACAGGGGAGCGGGGAGCTGTTTTTT
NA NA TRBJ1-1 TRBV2 CASSDQGIGTEAFF TGTGCCAGCAGTGATCAGGGGATCGGCACTGAAGCTTTCTTT
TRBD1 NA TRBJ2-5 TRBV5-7 CASSYRTGSLETQYF TGTGCCAGCAGCTACCGGACAGGGTCCCTAGAGACCCAGTACTTC
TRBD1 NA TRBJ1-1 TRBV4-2 CASSQTQGAITEAFF TGTGCCAGCAGCCAAACACAGGGGGCCATCACTGAAGCTTTCTTT
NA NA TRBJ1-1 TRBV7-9 CASSFTSNTEAFF TGTGCCAGCAGCTTTACTTCGAACACTGAAGCTTTCTTT
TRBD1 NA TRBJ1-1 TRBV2 CASSAPTGGNTEAFF TGTGCCAGCAGTGCCCCGACAGGGGGGAACACTGAAGCTTTCTTT
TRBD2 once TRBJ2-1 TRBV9 CASSVEVAGDNEQFF TGTGCCAGCAGCGTAGAGGTGGCGGGGGACAATGAGCAGTTCTTC
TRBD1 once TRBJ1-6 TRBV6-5 CASSYQTGRPSPLHF TGTGCCAGCAGTTACCAGACAGGGAGGCCTTCACCCCTCCACTTT
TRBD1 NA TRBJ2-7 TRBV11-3 CASSPGQGSYEQYF TGTGCCAGCAGCCCAGGACAGGGCTCCTACGAGCAGTACTTC
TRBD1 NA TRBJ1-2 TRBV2 CASSEGTGGDYGYTF TGTGCCAGCAGTGAAGGGACAGGGGGCGACTATGGCTACACCTTC
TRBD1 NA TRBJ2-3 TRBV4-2 CASSPRQGTDTQYF TGTGCCAGCAGCCCCCGACAGGGGACAGATACGCAGTATTTT
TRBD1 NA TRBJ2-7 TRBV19 CASSTTGTGDYEQYF TGTGCCAGTAGTACCACCGGGACAGGGGACTACGAGCAGTACTTC
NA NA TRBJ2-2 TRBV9 CASSVHPNPTNTGELFF TGTGCCAGCAGCGTTCACCCTAACCCAACGAACACCGGGGAGCTGTTTTTT
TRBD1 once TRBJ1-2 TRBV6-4 CASSDSTGERDGYTF TGTGCCAGCAGTGACTCCACAGGGGAAAGGGATGGCTACACCTTC
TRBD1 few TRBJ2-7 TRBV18 CASSRQGASYEQYF TGTGCCAGCTCGCGACAGGGGGCTTCCTACGAGCAGTACTTC
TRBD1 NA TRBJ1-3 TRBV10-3 CAIRADRVSLHGNTIYF TGTGCCATCAGAGCGGACAGGGTTAGCCTCCATGGAAACACCATATATTTT
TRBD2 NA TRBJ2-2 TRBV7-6 CASSLVVPGEGTGELFF TGTGCCAGCAGCTTAGTGGTTCCGGGGGAGGGCACCGGGGAGCTGTTTTTT
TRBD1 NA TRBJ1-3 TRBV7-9 CAVPGQGLNTIYF TGTGCCGTCCCGGGACAGGGCTTGAACACCATATATTTT
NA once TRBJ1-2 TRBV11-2 CASSLLQGTQDGYTF TGTGCCAGCAGCTTACTTCAGGGGACACAGGATGGCTACACCTTC
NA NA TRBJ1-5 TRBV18 CASSPPGGNQPQHF TGTGCCAGCTCACCACCGGGAGGGAATCAGCCCCAGCATTTT
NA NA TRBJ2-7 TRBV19 CASSSLLIPYEQYF TGTGCCAGTAGTTCCCTACTAATACCCTACGAGCAGTACTTC
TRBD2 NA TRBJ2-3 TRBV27 CASSSLGGVPSTDTQYF TGTGCCAGCAGTAGCTTGGGGGGGGTACCTAGCACAGATACGCAGTATTTT
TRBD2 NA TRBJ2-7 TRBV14 CASSQGWGGSLEQYF TGTGCCAGCAGCCAAGGGTGGGGGGGGTCCCTCGAGCAGTACTTC
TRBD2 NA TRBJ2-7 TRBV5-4 CASSTSGRGGTYEQYF TGTGCCAGCAGCACCTCCGGGAGGGGAGGAACCTACGAGCAGTACTTC
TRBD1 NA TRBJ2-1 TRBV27 CASSFGDSSYNEQFF TGTGCCAGCAGTTTCGGGGACAGCTCCTACAATGAGCAGTTCTTC
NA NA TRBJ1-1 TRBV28 CASSPGWRTEAFF TGTGCCAGCAGTCCCGGTTGGCGGACTGAAGCTTTCTTT
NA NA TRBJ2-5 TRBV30 CAWSRGPFSGTQYF TGTGCCTGGAGTAGGGGCCCTTTCTCGGGGACCCAGTACTTC
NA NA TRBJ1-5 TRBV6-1 CASSASNQPQHF TGTGCCAGCAGTGCGAGCAATCAGCCCCAGCATTTT
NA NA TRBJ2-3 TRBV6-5 CASSLTEHADTQYF TGTGCCAGCAGTTTGACAGAGCACGCAGATACGCAGTATTTT
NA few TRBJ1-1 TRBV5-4 CASSLEGFGMLHSNTEAFF TGTGCCAGCAGCTTGGAAGGGTTCGGGATGCTTCACTCAAACACTGAAGCTTTCTTT
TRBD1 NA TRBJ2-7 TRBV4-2 CASSPLPGTGPYEQYF TGTGCCAGCAGCCCTCTACCCGGGACAGGGCCCTACGAGCAGTACTTC
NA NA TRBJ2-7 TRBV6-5 CASRGSGNEQYF TGTGCCAGCCGAGGCTCCGGGAACGAGCAGTACTTC
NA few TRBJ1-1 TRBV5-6 CASSQVTLQNTEAFF TGTGCCAGCAGCCAGGTGACACTCCAGAACACTGAAGCTTTCTTT
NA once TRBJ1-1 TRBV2 CASRGGDGTEAFF TGCGCCAGCAGAGGAGGGGACGGCACTGAAGCTTTCTTT
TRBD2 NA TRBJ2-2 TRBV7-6 CASSLEDSGGYTGELFF TGTGCCAGCAGCCTAGAGGATAGCGGGGGCTACACCGGGGAGCTGTTTTTT
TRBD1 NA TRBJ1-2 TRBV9 CASSYGTGGGYGYTF TGTGCCAGCAGCTATGGGACAGGGGGCGGCTATGGCTACACCTTC
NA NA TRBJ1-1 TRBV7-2 CASSPSLGLSGTEAFF TGTGCCAGCAGCCCTAGTCTCGGGTTAAGCGGCACTGAAGCTTTCTTT
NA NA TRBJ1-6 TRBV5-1 CASSPIGADNSPLHF TGCGCCAGCAGCCCAATAGGGGCGGATAATTCACCCCTCCACTTT
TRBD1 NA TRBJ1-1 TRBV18 CASSRGQARNTEAFF TGTGCCAGCTCACGCGGACAGGCGAGGAACACTGAAGCTTTCTTT
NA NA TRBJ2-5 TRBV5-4 CASSFDRQETQYF TGTGCCAGCAGTTTTGACAGACAAGAGACCCAGTACTTC
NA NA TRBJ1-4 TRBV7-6 CASSLLGSGNEKLFF TGTGCCAGCAGCTTACTAGGGAGTGGTAATGAAAAACTGTTTTTT
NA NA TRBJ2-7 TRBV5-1 CASSRRLDGSYEQYF TGCGCCAGCAGCCGGAGGCTGGACGGGTCCTACGAGCAGTACTTC
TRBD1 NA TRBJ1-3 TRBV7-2 CASNLQGQGNTIYF TGTGCCAGCAATCTACAGGGGCAAGGAAACACCATATATTTT
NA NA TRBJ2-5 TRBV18 CASSNTGNEETQYF TGTGCCAGCTCAAATACAGGGAACGAAGAGACCCAGTACTTC
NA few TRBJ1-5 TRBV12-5 CASGPTSGQPQHF TGTGCTAGTGGACCCACGTCGGGGCAGCCCCAGCATTTT
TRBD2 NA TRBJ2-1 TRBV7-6 CASSNVGRGNEQFF TGTGCCAGCAGCAACGTGGGGCGGGGGAATGAGCAGTTCTTC
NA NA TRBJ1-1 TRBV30 CAWSAPGEPFF TGTGCCTGGAGTGCCCCAGGGGAACCTTTCTTT
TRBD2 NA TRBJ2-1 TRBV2 CARGFSGASYNEQFF TGTGCCAGGGGGTTTAGCGGGGCCTCCTACAATGAGCAGTTCTTC
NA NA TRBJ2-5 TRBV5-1 CASSLWGESQYF TGCGCCAGCAGCTTGTGGGGGGAGTCCCAGTACTTC
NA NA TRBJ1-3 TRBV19 CASSLTSSGNTIYF TGTGCCAGTAGCCTGACATCCTCTGGAAACACCATATATTTT
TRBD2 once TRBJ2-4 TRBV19 CASSSAGGKNIQYF TGTGCCAGTAGTAGCGCGGGGGGCAAAAACATTCAGTACTTC
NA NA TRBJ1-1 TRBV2 CASSQGIPNTEAFF TGTGCCAGCAGTCAGGGTATTCCGAACACTGAAGCTTTCTTT